These 5 T cell receptor beta chains originate from one sample sequenced in a study of a mutant IDH1 vaccine in newly diagnosed glioma. TCRdb's copy holds only in-frame clones and misses some; the assay was immunoSEQ multiplex PCR. The sample records tens of thousands of clones, roughly four fifths being singletons. Which antigens these TCRs recognize remains unknown. The time point is: week 47, end of study. Mutant IDH1 20-mer peptide, at 300 ug, made up each vaccine dose, with topical imiquimod. This sample comprised PBMCs, obtained from a glioma patient whose treatment included an IDH1 peptide vaccine. All receptors come from a middle-aged man with glioma.

The V call is TRBV18, the J call TRBJ2-7, with 7 nucleotides matching TRBD2. The J segment lost 5 bases and the V segment lost 3 bases, leaving 10 bases of the junction unmatched. CDR1 is KGHSH, CDR2 LQKENI, per germline. The CDR3 is 15 residues long. The CDR3 DNA reads TGTGCCAGCTCACCGATAGACGGGAGGAAAGACGAGCAGTACTTC. It yields the protein CASSPIDGRKDEQYF.

This rearrangement joins TRBV6-1 to TRBJ2-2, with D hard to call. Germline lookup yields CDR1 MNHNS and CDR2 SASEGT. This CDR3 comprises 16 residues. The V gene lost 2 bases and the J gene lost 0 bases, with 10 bases spanning the gap. This CDR3 is CASSERKQTNTGELFF. The CDR3 DNA reads as TGTGCCAGCAGTGAACGAAAACAGACGAACACCGGGGAGCTGTTTTTT.

V usage is TRBV7-2 and J usage is TRBJ2-7; 10 bases map to TRBD2. CDR3 length: 14 residues. The J segment lost 2 bases and the V segment lost 7 bases, leaving 5 bases of the junction unmatched. Per germline, CDR1 SGHTA and CDR2 FQGNSA. Written as DNA, the CDR3 is TGTGCCAGCACGTTTACTAGCGGGGCCTACGAGCAGTACTTC. This sequence encodes CASTFTSGAYEQYF.

The chain carries TRBV11-2 and TRBJ1-2; 10 bases fit TRBD1. With V trimmed by 1 base and J by 7 bases, 9 bases remained unmatched. The CDR3 is 16 amino acids. CDR1 SGHAT and CDR2 FQNNGV come from the germline V gene. The CDR3 loop is CASSLVGTGQGSGYTF. For the CDR3, the DNA is TGTGCCAGCAGCTTAGTAGGGACGGGACAGGGGTCTGGCTACACCTTC. Full variable domain (outside the CDR3, taken from reference TRBV11-2 and TRBJ1-2): EAGVAQSPRYKIIEKRQSVAFWCNPISGHATLYWYQQILGQGPKLLIQFQNNGVVDDSQLPKDRFSAERLKGVDSTLKIQPAKLEDSAVYLCASSLVGTGQGSGYTFGSGTRLTVV.

The chain has TRBV11-2 and TRBJ2-4, with unresolved D. Germline values: CDR1 SGHAT, CDR2 FQNNGV. The CDR3 has 14 amino acids. V was trimmed by 5 bases and J by 7 bases, leaving 15 bases between them. CDR3 bases: TGTGCCAGCAGCCCCGGTGCCCTGCACAACATTCAGTACTTC. This gives the protein CASSPGALHNIQYF.